The entry that follows covers one TCR beta chain sequence. Its antigen is as yet unknown. CDR1 is SNHLY and CDR2 is FYNNEI in the germline V gene. The trim removed 8 bases at V and 6 bases at J, leaving 6 bases unmatched. This CDR3 comprises 12 residues. TCRdb keeps only in-frame clones here, not all; method: immunoSEQ multiplex PCR. Of around 250,000 clones in the sample, almost 90% were seen once. This entry belongs to a study of cytomegalovirus exposure and HLA in healthy donors. Findings of the study overall: There were a few CMV-associated chains whose specificity for CMV antigens was confirmed in vitro. The tendency of first-cohort TCR clusters to co-occur in the 130 or so validation repertoires was identified by a subsequent analysis.

Sequenced input: PBMCs. The sequence was obtained from a woman between 18 and 30 years old in good health and CMV-seronegative. The chain joins TRBV2 to TRBJ1-2; 7 bases match TRBD1. The CDR3 here is CASYGTAHGYTF. The CDR3 DNA reads as TGTGCCAGCTACGGGACAGCTCATGGCTACACCTTC.